This T cell receptor (beta chain) was identified in a study of cytomegalovirus exposure and HLA in healthy donors. Notes on the study in general: Later on, an analysis showed TCR association rates differing by HLA locus, with DRB1 the most and HLA-C the fewest. Links to common viral pathogens appeared, in a later analysis, for several of the most significant clusters.

CDR1 LGHNA and CDR2 YSLEER come from the germline V gene. The V end lost 0 bases, the J end lost 0 bases, and 12 bases lay between the germline ends. The CDR3 has 17 amino acids. Though nominally healthy at sampling, donors likely had unrecorded immune exposures. The PCR was carried out with 60 Vbeta primers and 13 Jbeta primers. Libraries were prepared by immunoSEQ multiplex PCR; TCRdb keeps only in-frame clonotypes and omits some of them. The sample yields 120,000 or so clones, around four fifths seen once. Comments on this clone: Antigen specificity is unknown.

V is TRBV4-3 and J is TRBJ2-1; D may be TRBD1 (5 bases). The TCR sequence derives from a man aged 25 to 40 in good health and CMV-seropositive. The sample taken for sequencing was PBMCs. The CDR3 here is CASSQDFQGYSYNEQFF. CDR3 nucleotide sequence: TGCGCCAGCAGCCAAGATTTCCAGGGATACTCCTACAATGAGCAGTTCTTC.